What follows is one T cell receptor beta chain and its context. Profiled with immunoSEQ multiplex PCR; TCRdb holds only in-frame clones, not every one. The repertoire includes roughly 100,000 clones, around four fifths of them detected once, and roughly an eighth sits in the top ten. The data were obtained in a study of control samples from healthy donors and cancer patients. Germline CDR1 and CDR2: LNHDA and SQIVND (reference sequence). This CDR3 has 15 amino acids. Trimming removed 4 bases from V and 4 bases from J, with 17 bases in between. The source is a woman aged 50 to 60 in good health. Sequenced material: blood. The rearrangement uses TRBV19 and TRBJ2-7; D not certain. CDR3 amino acids: CASSTSAGRIYEQYF. Written as DNA, the CDR3 is TGTGCCAGTAGTACGTCCGCCGGACGGATATACGAGCAGTACTTC.